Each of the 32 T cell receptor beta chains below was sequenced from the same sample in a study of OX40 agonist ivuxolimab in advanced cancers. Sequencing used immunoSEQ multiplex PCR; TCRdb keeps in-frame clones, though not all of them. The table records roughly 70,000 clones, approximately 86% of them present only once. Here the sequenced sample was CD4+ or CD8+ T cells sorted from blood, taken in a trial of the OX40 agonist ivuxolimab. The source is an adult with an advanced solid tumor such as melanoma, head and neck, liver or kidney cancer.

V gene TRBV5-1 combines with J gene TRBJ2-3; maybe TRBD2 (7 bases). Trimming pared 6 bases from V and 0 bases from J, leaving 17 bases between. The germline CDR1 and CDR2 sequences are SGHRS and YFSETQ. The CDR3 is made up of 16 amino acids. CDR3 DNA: TGCGCCAGCAATCCTGGGGGGGCGGTTAGCACAGATACGCAGTATTTT. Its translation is CASNPGGAVSTDTQYF.

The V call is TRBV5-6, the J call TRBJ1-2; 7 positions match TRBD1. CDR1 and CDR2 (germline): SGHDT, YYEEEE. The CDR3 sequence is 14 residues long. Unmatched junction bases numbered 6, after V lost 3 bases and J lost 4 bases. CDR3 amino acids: CASSSQGIRYGYTF. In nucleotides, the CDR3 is TGTGCCAGCAGCTCACAGGGGATTCGCTATGGCTACACCTTC.

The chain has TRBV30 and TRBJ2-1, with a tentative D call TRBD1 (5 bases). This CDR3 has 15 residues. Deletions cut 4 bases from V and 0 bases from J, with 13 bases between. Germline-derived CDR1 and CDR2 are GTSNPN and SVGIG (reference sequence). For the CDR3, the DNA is TGTGCCTGGAATAGGGGCATGGGCTCCTACAATGAGCAGTTCTTC. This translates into CAWNRGMGSYNEQFF.

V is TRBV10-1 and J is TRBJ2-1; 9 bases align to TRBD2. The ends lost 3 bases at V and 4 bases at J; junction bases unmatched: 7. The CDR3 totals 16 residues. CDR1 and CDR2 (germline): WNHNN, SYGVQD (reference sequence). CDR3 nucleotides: TGCGCCAGCAGTGAAGGCGGGAGGGCCACGTACAATGAGCAGTTCTTC. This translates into CASSEGGRATYNEQFF.

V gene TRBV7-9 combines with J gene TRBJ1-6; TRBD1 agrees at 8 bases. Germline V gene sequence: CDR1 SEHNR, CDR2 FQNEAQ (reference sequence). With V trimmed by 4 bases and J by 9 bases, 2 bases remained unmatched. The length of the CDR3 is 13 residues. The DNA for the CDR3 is TGTGCCAGCAGCTCGGACAGGGTTTCACCCCTCCACTTT. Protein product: CASSSDRVSPLHF.

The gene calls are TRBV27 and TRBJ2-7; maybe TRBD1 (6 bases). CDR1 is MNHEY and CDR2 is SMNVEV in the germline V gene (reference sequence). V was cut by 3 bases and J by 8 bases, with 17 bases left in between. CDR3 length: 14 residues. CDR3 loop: CASSLGSLGAKQYF. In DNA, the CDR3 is TGTGCCAGCAGTTTGGGTTCTCTGGGGGCCAAGCAGTACTTC.

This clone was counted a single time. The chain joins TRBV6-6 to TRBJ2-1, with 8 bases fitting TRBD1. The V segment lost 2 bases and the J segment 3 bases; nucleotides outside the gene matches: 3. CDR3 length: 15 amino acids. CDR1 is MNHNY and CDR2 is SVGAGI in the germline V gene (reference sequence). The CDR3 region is CASSYGQGHYNEQFF. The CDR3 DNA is TGTGCCAGCAGTTACGGACAGGGCCACTACAATGAGCAGTTCTTC.

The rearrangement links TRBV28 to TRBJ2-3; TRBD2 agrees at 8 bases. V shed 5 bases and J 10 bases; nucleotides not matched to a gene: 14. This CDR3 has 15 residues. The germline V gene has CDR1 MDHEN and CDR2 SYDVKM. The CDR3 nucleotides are TGTGCCAGCAGTCCCGACGCGGGAGGTCACGGCCCGCAGTATTTT. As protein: CASSPDAGGHGPQYF.

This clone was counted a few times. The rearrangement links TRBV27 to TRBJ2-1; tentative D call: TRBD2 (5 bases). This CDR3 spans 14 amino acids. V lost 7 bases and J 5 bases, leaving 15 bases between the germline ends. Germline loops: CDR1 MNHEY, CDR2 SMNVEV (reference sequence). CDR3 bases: TGTGCCAGCAAGAGGGCTAGCCCGAACAATGAGCAGTTCTTC. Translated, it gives CASKRASPNNEQFF.

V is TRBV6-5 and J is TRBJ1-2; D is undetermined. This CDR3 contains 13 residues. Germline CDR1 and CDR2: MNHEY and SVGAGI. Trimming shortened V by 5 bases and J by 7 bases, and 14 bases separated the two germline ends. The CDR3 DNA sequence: TGTGCCAGCAGTGGAGGACCGTTGGGTGGCTACACCTTC. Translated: CASSGGPLGGYTF.

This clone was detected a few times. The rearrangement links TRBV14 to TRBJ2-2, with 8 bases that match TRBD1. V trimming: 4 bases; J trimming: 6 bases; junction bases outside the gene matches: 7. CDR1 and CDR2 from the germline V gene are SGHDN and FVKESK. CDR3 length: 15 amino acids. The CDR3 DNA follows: TGTGCCAGCAGCCGACAGACAGGGGTGGCCGGGGAGCTGTTTTTT. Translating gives CASSRQTGVAGELFF.

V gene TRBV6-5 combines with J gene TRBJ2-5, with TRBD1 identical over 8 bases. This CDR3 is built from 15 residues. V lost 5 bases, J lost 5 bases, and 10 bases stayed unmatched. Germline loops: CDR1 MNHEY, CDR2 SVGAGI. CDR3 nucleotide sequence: TGTGCCAGCAGTATGACTACAGGGGGTTTGGAGACCCAGTACTTC. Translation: CASSMTTGGLETQYF.

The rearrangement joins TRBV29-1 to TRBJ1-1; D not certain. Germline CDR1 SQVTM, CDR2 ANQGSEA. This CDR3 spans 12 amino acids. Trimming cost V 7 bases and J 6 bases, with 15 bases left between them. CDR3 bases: TGCAGCGGGGTCGCAGACAACTCTGAAGCTTTCTTT. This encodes CSGVADNSEAFF.

The CDR3 DNA reads as TGCGCCAGCAGCTCCGGGCAGGGGTATGGCTACACCTTC. Its translation: CASSSGQGYGYTF. The chain combines TRBV5-1 with TRBJ1-2, with D possibly TRBD1 on 6 matching bases. The ends were cut back, 3 bases at V and 5 bases at J, with 11 bases in the middle. Germline V gives CDR1 SGHRS, CDR2 YFSETQ. The CDR3 runs to 13 residues.

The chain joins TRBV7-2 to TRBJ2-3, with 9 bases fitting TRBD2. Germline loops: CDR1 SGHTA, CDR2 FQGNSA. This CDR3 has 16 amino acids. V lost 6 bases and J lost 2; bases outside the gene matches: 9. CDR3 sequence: CASRSTSGRYTDTQYF. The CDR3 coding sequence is TGTGCCAGCAGATCTACTAGCGGGCGGTACACAGATACGCAGTATTTT.

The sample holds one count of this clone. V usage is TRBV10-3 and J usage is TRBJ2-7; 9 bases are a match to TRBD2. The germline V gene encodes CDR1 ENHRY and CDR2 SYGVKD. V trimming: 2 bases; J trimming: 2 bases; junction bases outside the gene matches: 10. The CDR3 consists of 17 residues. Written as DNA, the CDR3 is TGTGCCATCAGTGAGGCGAACTCTGGACTAGCGACCTACGAGCAGTACTTC. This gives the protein CAISEANSGLATYEQYF.

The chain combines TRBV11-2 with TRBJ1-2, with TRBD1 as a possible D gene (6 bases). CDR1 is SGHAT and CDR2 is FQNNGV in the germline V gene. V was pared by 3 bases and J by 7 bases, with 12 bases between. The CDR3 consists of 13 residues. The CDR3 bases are TGTGCCAGCAGCTTTGGAGGGGGGGTTGGCTACACCTTC. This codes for CASSFGGGVGYTF.

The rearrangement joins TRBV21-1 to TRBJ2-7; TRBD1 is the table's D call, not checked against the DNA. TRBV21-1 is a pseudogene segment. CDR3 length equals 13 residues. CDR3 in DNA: TGTGCCAGCAGCGGACAGGGTTCCTACGAGCAGTACTTC. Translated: CASSGQGSYEQYF.

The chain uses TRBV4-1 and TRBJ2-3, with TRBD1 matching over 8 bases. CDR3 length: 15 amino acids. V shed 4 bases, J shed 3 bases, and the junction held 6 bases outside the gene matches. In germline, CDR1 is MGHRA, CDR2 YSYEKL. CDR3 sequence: CASSPRQGMTDTQYF. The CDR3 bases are TGCGCCAGCAGCCCAAGACAGGGGATGACAGATACGCAGTATTTT.

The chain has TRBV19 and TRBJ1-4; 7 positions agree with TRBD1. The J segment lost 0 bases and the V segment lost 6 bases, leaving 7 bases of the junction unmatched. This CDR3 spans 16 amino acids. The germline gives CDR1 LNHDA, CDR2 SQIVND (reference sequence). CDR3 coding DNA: TGTGCCAGTAGCACTCCAGGGGGACCAACTAATGAAAAACTGTTTTTT. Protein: CASSTPGGPTNEKLFF.

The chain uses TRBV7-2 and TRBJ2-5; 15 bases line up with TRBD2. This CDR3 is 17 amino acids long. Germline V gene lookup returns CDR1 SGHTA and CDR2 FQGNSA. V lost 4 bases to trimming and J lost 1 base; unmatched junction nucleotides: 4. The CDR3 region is CASSWGLAGGIQETQYF. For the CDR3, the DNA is TGTGCCAGCAGCTGGGGACTAGCGGGGGGTATCCAAGAGACCCAGTACTTC.

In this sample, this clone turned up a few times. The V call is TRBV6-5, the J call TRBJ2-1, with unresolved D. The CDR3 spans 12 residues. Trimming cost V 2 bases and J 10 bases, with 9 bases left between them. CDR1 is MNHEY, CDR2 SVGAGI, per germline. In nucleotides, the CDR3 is TGTGCCAGCAGTTACCCCCCGCTAGAGCAGTTCTTC. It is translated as CASSYPPLEQFF.

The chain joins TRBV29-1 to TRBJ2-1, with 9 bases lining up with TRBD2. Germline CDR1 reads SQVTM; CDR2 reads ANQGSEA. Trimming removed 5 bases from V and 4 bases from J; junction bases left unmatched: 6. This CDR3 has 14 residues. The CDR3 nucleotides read TGCAGCGTTCCCGGGACTAGCTTATACAATGAGCAGTTCTTC. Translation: CSVPGTSLYNEQFF.

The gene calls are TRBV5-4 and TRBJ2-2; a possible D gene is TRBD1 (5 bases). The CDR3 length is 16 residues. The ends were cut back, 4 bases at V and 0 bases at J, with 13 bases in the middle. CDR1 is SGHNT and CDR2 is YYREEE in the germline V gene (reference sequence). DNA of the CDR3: TGTGCCAGCAGCCAAACAGGTAGTGCGAACACCGGGGAGCTGTTTTTT. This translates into CASSQTGSANTGELFF.

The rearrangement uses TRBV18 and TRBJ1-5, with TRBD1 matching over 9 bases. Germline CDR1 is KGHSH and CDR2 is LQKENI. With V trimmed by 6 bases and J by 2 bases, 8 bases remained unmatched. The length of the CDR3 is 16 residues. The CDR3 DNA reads TGTGCCAGCTCCCTACGGACAGGGGTAGGCAATCAGCCCCAGCATTTT. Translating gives CASSLRTGVGNQPQHF.

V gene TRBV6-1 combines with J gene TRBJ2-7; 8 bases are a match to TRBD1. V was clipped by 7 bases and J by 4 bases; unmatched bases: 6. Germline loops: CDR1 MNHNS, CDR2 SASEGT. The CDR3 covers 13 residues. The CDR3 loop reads CASTLTGVYEQYF. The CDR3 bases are TGTGCCAGCACTTTGACAGGGGTGTACGAGCAGTACTTC.

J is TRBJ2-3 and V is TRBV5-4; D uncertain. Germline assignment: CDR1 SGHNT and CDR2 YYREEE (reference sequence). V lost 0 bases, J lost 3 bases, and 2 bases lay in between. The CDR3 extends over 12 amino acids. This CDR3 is CASSLVTDTQYF. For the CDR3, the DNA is TGTGCCAGCAGCTTGGTGACAGATACGCAGTATTTT.

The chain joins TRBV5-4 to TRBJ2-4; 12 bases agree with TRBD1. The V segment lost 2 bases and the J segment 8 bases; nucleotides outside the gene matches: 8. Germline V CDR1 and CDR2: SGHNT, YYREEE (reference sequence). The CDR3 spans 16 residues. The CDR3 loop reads CASSFSQGQGADIQYF. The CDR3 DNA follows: TGTGCCAGCAGCTTTAGTCAGGGACAGGGGGCAGACATTCAGTACTTC.

The CDR3 coding sequence is TGTGCCAGCTCACCGAGGGATTACGGGACAGATACGCAGTATTTT. Amino acid sequence: CASSPRDYGTDTQYF. The chain uses TRBV18 and TRBJ2-3; a weak D match, TRBD2 (5 bases). V was clipped by 3 bases and J by 3 bases, with 13 bases between them. The V gene's germline CDR1 is KGHSH and CDR2 LQKENI. The CDR3 is made up of 15 amino acids.

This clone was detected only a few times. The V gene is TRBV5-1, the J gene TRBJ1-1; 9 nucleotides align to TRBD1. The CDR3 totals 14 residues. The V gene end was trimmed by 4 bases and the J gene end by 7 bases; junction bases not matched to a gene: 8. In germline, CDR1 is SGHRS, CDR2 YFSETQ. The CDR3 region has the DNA TGCGCCAGCAGCCTTGGGGGGACAGGGTTTGAAGCTTTCTTT. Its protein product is CASSLGGTGFEAFF.

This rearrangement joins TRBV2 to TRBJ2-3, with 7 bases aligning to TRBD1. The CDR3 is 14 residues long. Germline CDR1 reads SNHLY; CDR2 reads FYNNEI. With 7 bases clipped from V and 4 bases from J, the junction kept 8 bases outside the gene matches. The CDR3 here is CASTSGQMADTQYF. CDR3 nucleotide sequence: TGTGCCAGCACCTCGGGACAGATGGCAGATACGCAGTATTTT.

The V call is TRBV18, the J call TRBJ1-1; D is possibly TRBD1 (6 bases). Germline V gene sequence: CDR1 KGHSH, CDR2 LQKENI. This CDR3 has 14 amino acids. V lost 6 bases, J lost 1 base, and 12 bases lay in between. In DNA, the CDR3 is TGTGCCAGCTCCGTAGGGGGGGAGAACACTGAAGCTTTCTTT. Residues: CASSVGGENTEAFF.